The entry below gives a single T cell receptor (beta chain) sequence along with its context. Its antigen is not known. Using immunoSEQ multiplex PCR, the repertoire was profiled, and TCRdb retains in-frame clones only, with some absent. The sample has roughly 34,000 clones, less than 80% seen once; the top ten hold about 7%. The data belong to a study of early stage breast cancer tumors. The wider study: Of approximately 16 invasive breast tumors, about a dozen were hormone receptor-positive, HER2-negative. The ER+/PR+/HER2- tumors included fewer than 10 ductal and a handful of lobular carcinomas.

Germline V CDR1 and CDR2: PRHDT, FYEKMQ (reference sequence). The CDR3 extends over 16 amino acids. V was clipped by 2 bases and J by 6 bases; unmatched bases: 9. Study observations and caveats: In about 90% of the 16 patients, blood comparison separated tumor from normal breast.

The specimen sequenced was blood. The chain links TRBV13 to TRBJ2-5, with 10 bases aligning to TRBD2. The sequence was collected from a person between 55 and 69 years old with breast cancer. Here the CDR3 DNA reads TGTGCCAGCAGCTTATCCATCCGGACTAGCGGAAAGACCCAGTACTTC. This encodes CASSLSIRTSGKTQYF.